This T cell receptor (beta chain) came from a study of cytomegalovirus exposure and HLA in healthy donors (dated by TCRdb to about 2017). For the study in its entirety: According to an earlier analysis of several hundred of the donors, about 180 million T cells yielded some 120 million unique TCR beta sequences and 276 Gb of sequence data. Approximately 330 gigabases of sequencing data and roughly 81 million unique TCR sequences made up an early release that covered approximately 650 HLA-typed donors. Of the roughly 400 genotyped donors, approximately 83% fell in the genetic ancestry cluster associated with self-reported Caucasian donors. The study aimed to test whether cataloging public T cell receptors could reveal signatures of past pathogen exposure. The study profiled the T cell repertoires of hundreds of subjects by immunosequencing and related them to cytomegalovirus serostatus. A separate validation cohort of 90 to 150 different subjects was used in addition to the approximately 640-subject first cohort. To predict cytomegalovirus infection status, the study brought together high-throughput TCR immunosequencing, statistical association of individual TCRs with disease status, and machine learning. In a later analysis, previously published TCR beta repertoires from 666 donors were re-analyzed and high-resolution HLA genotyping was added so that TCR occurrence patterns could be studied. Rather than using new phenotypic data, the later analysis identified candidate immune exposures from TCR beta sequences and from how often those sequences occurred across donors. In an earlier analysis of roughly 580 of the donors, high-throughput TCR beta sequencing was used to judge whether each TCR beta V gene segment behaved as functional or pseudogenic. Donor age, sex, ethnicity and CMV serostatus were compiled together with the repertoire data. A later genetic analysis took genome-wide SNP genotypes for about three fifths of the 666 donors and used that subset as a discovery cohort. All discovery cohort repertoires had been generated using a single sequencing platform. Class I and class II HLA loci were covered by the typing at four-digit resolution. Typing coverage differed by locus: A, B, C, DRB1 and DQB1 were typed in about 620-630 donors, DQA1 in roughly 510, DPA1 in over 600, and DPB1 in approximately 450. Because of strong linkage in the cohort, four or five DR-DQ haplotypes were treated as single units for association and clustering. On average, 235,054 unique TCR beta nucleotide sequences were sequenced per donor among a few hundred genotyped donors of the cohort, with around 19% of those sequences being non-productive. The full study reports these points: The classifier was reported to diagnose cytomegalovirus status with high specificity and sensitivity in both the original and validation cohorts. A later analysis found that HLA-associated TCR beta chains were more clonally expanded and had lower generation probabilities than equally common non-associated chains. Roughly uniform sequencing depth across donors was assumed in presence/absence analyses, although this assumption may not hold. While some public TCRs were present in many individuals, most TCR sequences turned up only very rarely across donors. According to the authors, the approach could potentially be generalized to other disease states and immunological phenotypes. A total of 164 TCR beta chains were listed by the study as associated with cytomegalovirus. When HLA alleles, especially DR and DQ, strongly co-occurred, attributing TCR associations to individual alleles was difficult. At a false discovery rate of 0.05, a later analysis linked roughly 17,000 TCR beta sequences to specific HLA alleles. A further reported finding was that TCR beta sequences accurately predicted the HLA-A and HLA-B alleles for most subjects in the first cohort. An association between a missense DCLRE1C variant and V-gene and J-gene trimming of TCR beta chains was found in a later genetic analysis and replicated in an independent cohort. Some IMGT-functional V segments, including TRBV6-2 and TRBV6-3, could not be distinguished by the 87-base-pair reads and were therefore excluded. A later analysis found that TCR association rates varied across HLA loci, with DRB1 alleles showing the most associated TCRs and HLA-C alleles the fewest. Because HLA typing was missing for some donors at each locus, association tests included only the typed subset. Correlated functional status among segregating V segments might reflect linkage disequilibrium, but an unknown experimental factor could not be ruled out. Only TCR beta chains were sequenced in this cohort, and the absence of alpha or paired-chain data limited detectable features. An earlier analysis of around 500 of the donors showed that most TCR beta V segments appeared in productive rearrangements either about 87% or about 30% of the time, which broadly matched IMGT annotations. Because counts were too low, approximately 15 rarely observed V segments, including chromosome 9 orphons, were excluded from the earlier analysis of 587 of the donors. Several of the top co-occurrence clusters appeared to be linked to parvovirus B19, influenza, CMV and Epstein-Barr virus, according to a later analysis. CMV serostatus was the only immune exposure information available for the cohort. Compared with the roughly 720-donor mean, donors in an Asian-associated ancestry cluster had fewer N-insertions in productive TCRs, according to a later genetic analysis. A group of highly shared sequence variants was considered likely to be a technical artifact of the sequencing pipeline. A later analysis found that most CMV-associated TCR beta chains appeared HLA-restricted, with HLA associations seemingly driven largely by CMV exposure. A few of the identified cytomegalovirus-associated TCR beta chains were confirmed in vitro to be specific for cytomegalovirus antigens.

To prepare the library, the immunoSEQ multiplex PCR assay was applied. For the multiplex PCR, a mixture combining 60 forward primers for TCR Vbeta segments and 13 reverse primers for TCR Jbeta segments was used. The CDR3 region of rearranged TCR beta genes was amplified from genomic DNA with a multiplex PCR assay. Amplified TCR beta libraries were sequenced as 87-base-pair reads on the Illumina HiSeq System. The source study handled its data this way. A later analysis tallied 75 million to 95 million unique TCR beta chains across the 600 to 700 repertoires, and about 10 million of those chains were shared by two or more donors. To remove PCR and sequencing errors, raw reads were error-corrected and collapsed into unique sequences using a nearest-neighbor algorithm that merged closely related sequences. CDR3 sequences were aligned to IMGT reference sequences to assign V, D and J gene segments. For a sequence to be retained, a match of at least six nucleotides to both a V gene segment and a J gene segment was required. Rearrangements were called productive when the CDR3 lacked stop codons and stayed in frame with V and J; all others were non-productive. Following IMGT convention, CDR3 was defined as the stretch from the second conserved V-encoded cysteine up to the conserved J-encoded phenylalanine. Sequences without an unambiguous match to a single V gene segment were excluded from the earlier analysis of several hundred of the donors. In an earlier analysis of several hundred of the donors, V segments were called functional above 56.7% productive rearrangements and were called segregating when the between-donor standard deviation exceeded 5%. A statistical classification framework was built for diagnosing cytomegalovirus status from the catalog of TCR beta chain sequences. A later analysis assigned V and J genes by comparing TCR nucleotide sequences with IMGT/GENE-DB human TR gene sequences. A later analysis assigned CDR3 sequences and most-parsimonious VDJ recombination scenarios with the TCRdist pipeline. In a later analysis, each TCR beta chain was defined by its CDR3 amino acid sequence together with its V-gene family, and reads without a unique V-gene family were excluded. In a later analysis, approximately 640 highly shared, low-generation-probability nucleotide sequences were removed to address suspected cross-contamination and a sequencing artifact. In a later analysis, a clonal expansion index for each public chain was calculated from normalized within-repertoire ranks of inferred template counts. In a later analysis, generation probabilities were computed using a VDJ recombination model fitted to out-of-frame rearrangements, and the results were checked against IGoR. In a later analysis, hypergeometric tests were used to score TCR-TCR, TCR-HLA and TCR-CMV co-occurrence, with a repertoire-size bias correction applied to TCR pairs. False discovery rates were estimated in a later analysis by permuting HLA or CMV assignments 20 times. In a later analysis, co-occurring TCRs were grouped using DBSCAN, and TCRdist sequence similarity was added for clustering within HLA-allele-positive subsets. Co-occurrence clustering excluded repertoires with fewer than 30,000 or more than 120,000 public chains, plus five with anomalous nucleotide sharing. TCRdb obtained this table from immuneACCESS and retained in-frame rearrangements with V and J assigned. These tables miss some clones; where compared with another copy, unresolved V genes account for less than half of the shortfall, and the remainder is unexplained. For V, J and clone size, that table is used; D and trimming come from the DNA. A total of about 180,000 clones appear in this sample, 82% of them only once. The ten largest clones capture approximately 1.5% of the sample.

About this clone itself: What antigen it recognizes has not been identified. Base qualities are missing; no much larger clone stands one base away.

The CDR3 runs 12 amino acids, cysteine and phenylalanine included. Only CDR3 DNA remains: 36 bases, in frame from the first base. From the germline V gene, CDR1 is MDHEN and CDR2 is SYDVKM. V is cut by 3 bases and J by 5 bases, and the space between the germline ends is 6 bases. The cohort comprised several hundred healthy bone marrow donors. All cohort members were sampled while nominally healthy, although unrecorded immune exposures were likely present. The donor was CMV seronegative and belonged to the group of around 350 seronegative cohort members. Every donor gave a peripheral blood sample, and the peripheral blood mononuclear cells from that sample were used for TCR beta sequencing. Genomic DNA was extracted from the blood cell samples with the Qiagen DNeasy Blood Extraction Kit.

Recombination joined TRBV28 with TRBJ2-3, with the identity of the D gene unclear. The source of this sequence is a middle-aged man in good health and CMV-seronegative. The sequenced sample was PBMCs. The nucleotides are TGTGCCAGCAGTTTGATCGGAGATACGCAGTATTTT. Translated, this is CASSLIGDTQYF. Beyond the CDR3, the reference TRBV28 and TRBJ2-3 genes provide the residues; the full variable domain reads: DVKVTQSSRYLVKRTGEKVFLECVQDMDHENMFWYRQDPGLGLRLIYFSYDVKMKEKGDIPEGYSVSREKKERFSLILESASTNQTSMYLCASSLIGDTQYFGPGTRLTVL.